One and the same sample provided the 3 T cell receptor beta chains below, sequenced in a study of spatial heterogeneity in lung cancer. Time point: blood at routine non-recurrence follow-up after resection. Material for sequencing was whole RNA from tumor, nontumor lung or frozen PBMC, left unsorted. TCRdb processed the 5' RACE reads anew with MiXCR; each CDR3 protein has one entry. Of around 110,000 distinct CDR3 sequences in the sample, approximately 12% are singletons; the top ten hold 16%. The source material was PBMCs, sampled at follow-up. The source is a male donor with early-stage non-small cell lung cancer.

The CDR3 bases are TGTGCCAGCAGGAAGACAGGGGGTAGGAATTCACCCCTCCACTTT. Its translation: CASRKTGGRNSPLHF. The V call is TRBV28, the J call TRBJ1-6; TRBD1 matches 9 bases. The CDR3 is 15 residues long. The V gene's germline CDR1 is MDHEN and CDR2 SYDVKM. Losses at the gene ends were 6 bases for V and 7 bases for J; bases not matched to a gene: 7.

This clonotype has more than one count but fewer than ten. V usage is TRBV18 and J usage is TRBJ1-6, with D possibly TRBD1 on 5 matching bases. Deletions cut 2 bases from V and 0 bases from J, with 11 bases between. Germline CDR1 and CDR2: KGHSH and LQKENI. This CDR3 is 17 amino acids long. The CDR3 sequence: CASSPRDGSSYNSPLHF. The DNA of the CDR3 is TGTGCCAGCTCACCAAGGGACGGCAGCTCCTATAATTCACCCCTCCACTTT.

V gene TRBV10-3 combines with J gene TRBJ1-1, with D unresolved. Germline V gene lookup returns CDR1 ENHRY and CDR2 SYGVKD. The V and J ends lost 6 bases and 3 bases respectively, with 11 bases between them. The CDR3 has 13 amino acids. CDR3 sequence: CAIRIETDTEAFF. The CDR3 nucleotides read TGTGCCATCAGAATCGAGACGGACACTGAAGCTTTCTTT.